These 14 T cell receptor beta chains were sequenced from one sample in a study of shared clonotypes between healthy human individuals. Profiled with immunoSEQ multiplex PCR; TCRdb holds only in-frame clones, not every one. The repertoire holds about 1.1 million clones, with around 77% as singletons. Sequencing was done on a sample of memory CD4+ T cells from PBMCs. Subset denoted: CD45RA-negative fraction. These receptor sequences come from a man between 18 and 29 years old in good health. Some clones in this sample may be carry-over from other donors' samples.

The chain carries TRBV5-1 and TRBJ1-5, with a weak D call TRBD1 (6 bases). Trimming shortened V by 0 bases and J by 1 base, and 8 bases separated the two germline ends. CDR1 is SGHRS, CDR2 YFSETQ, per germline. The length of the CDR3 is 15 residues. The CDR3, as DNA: TGCGCCAGCAGCTTGGCGGGACAAAGCAATCAGCCCCAGCATTTT. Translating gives CASSLAGQSNQPQHF.

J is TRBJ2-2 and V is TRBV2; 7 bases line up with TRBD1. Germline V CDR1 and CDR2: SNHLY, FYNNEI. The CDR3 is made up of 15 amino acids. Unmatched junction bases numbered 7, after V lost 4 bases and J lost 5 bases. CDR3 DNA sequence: TGTGCCAGCAGTGGGGCAGGGGGTGGAACCGGGGAGCTGTTTTTT. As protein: CASSGAGGGTGELFF.

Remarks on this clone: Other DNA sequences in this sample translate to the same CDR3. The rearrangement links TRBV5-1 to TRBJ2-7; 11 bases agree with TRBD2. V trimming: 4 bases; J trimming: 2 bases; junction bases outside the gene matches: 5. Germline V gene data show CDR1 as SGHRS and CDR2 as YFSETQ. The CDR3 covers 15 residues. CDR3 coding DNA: TGCGCCAGCAGCCTCGGGACTAGCGGAGCCTACGAGCAGTACTTC. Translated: CASSLGTSGAYEQYF.

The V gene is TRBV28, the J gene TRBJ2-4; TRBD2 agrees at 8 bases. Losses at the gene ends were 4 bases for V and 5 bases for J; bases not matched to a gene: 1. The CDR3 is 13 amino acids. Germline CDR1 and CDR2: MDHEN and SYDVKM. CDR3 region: CASSWGLENIQYF. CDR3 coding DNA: TGTGCCAGCAGTTGGGGACTAGAAAACATTCAGTACTTC.

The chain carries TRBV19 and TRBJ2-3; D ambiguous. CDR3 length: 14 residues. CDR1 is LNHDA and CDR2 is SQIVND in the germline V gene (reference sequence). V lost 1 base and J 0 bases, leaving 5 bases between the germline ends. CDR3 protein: CASSIGPSTDTQYF. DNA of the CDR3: TGTGCCAGTAGTATAGGACCGAGCACAGATACGCAGTATTTT. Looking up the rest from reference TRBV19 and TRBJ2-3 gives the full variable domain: DGGITQSPKYLFRKEGQNVTLSCEQNLNHDAMYWYRQDPGQGLRLIYYSQIVNDFQKGDIAEGYSVSREKKESFPLTVTSAQKNPTAFYLCASSIGPSTDTQYFGPGTRLTVL.

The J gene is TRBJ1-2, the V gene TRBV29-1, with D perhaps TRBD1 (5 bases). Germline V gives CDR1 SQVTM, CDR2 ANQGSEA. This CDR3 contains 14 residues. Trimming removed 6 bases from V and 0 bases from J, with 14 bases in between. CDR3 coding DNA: TGCAGCGTGCCAATAGGGGAATCTAACTATGGCTACACCTTC. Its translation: CSVPIGESNYGYTF. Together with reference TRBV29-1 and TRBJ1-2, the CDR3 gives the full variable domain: SAVISQKPSRDICQRGTSLTIQCQVDSQVTMMFWYRQQPGQSLTLIATANQGSEATYESGFVIDKFPISRPNLTFSTLTVSNMSPEDSSIYLCSVPIGESNYGYTFGSGTRLTVV.

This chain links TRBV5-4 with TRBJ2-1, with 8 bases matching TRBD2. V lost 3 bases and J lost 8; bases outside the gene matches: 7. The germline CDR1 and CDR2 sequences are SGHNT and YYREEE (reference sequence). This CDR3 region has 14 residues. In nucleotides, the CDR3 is TGTGCCAGCAGCTCGTGGACTAGCCAAGATGAGCAGTTCTTC. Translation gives CASSSWTSQDEQFF.

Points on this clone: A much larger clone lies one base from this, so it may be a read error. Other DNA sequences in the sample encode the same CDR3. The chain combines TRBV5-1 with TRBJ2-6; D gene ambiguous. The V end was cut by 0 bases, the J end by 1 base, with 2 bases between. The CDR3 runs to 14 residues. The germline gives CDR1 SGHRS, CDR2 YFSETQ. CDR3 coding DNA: TGCGCCAGCAGCTTGGGATCTGGGGCCAACGTCCTGACTTTC. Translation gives CASSLGSGANVLTF. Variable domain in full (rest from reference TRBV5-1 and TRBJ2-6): KAGVTQTPRYLIKTRGQQVTLSCSPISGHRSVSWYQQTPGQGLQFLFEYFSETQRNKGNFPGRFSGRQFSNSRSEMNVSTLELGDSALYLCASSLGSGANVLTFGAGSRLTVL.

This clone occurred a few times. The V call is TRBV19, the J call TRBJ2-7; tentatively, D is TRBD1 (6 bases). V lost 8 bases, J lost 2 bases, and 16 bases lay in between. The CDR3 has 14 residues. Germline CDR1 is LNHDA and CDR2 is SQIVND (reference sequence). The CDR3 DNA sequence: TGTGCCAGTTCAGAATCCCGGGACACCTACGAGCAGTACTTC. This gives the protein CASSESRDTYEQYF.

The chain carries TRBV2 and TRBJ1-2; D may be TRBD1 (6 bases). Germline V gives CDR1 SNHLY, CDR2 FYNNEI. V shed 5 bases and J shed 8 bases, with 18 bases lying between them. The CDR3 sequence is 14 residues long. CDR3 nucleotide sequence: TGTGCCAGCAGTTTACTTACAGGGATGGAGGGCTACACCTTC. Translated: CASSLLTGMEGYTF.

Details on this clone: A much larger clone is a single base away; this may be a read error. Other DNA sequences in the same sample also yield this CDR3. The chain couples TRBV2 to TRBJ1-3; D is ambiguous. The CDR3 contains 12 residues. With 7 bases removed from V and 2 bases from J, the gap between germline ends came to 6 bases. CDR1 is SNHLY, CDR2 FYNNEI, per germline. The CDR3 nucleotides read TGTGCCAGCATAGCCGCTGGAAACACCATATATTTT. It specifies CASIAAGNTIYF.

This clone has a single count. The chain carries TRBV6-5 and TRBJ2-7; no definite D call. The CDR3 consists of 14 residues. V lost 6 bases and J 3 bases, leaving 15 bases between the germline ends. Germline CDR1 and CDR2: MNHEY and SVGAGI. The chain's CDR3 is CASSYRPTRYEQYF. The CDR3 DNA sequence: TGTGCCAGCAGCTACCGGCCGACTCGCTACGAGCAGTACTTC.

CDR3 DNA sequence: TGTGCCAGCAGCAAGCTAGTATCTGGGGCCAACGTCCTGACTTTC. Residues: CASSKLVSGANVLTF. The chain employs TRBV6-5 and TRBJ2-6; no reliable D call. CDR1 is MNHEY, CDR2 SVGAGI, per germline. V lost 6 bases and J lost 1, with 10 bases in between. The CDR3 extends over 15 amino acids.

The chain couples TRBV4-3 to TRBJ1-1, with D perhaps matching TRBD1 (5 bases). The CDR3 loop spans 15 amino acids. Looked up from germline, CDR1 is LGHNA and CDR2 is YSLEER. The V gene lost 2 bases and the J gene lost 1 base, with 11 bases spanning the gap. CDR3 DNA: TGCGCCAGCAGCCAATCGGCCAGGGCGAACACTGAAGCTTTCTTT. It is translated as CASSQSARANTEAFF.